Presented here are 21 T cell receptor beta chains from one specimen sequenced in a study of blood T cell repertoires in COVID-19. TCRdb keeps only in-frame clones here, not all; method: immunoSEQ multiplex PCR. The table shows about 180,000 clones, with more than 75% occurring only once. The sequenced sample was PBMCs or T cells enriched from blood (not recorded which). The source of these receptors is a human donor with acute COVID-19. The donor label of this sample is uncertain.

This sequence joins TRBV7-8 and TRBJ1-2; no firm D call. The germline V and J ends were trimmed by 0 bases and 6 bases, with 14 bases remaining between them. Germline V gene data show CDR1 as SGHVS and CDR2 as FQNEAQ. This CDR3 has 15 residues. CDR3 DNA sequence: TGTGCCAGCAGCTTAGCTAGAGGGAAAGAGGATGGCTACACCTTC. Protein sequence: CASSLARGKEDGYTF.

V usage is TRBV5-5 and J usage is TRBJ1-4; 11 nucleotides align to TRBD1. The CDR3 is made up of 15 amino acids. The V and J ends lost 3 bases and 4 bases, in that order; junction bases with no gene match: 2. The germline V gene has CDR1 SGHKS and CDR2 YYEKEE (reference sequence). DNA of the CDR3: TGTGCCAGCAGCTGGGGGACAGGGGGTAATGAAAAACTGTTTTTT. Translation gives CASSWGTGGNEKLFF.

The rearrangement joins TRBV6-1 to TRBJ1-1, with no clear D. The V end lost 2 bases, the J end lost 1 base, and 8 bases lay between the germline ends. The CDR3 covers 14 residues. Germline V gene lookup returns CDR1 MNHNS and CDR2 SASEGT. CDR3 amino acids: CASSENAGNTEAFF. The CDR3 bases are TGTGCCAGCAGTGAAAATGCAGGGAACACTGAAGCTTTCTTT.

V is TRBV12-3 or TRBV12-4 and J is TRBJ2-7; 8 bases align to TRBD1. This CDR3 region has 13 residues. The J segment lost 4 bases and the V segment lost 6 bases, leaving 5 bases of the junction unmatched. Here the CDR3 DNA reads TGTGCCAGCAGCCTCAGGGGGCGGTACGAGCAGTACTTC. Translated, it gives CASSLRGRYEQYF.

The chain links TRBV24-1 to TRBJ1-1; D uncertain. V dropped 4 bases and J dropped 3 bases, with 8 bases sitting between them. From germline, CDR1 is KGHDR and CDR2 SFDVKD. This CDR3 has 13 residues. The CDR3 spells CATSEADYTEAFF. As DNA, the CDR3 is TGTGCCACCAGTGAAGCAGACTACACTGAAGCTTTCTTT.

This sequence joins TRBV29-1 and TRBJ1-2; 8 nucleotides match TRBD1. J gave up 5 bases and V 0 bases, and 14 bases lay outside the gene matches. Germline CDR1 and CDR2: SQVTM and ANQGSEA. The CDR3 is 17 residues long. The CDR3 region has the DNA TGCAGCGTTGAAGACCCCCCAACAGGGGGAGCGCGTTATGGCTACACCTTC. It codes for CSVEDPPTGGARYGYTF.

V usage is TRBV2 and J usage is TRBJ1-4, with D maybe TRBD1 (5 bases). V was cut by 5 bases and J by 6 bases, with 13 bases left in between. This CDR3 has 14 residues. The V gene's germline CDR1 is SNHLY and CDR2 FYNNEI. CDR3 protein: CASSPGTGDEKLFF. In DNA, the CDR3 is TGTGCCAGCAGTCCTGGAACGGGGGATGAAAAACTGTTTTTT.

In nucleotides, the CDR3 is TGTGCCACCAGTGATTTGGGACAGGCCTCAAGGAAAACTGAAGCTTTCTTT. Its protein is CATSDLGQASRKTEAFF. This rearrangement joins TRBV24-1 to TRBJ1-1; TRBD1 matches 7 bases. The CDR3 contains 17 residues. Losses at the gene ends were 0 bases for V and 5 bases for J; bases not matched to a gene: 11. CDR1 and CDR2 from the germline V gene are KGHDR and SFDVKD.

V is TRBV7-2 and J is TRBJ2-1; D might be TRBD2 (6 bases). CDR1 and CDR2 (germline): SGHTA, FQGNSA. This CDR3 has 16 residues. V lost 1 base and J lost 0, with 10 bases in between. The CDR3 loop reads CASSLDSGFSYNEQFF. The CDR3 nucleotides read TGTGCCAGCAGCTTAGATAGCGGTTTCTCCTACAATGAGCAGTTCTTC.

The J gene is TRBJ1-1, the V gene TRBV12-3 or TRBV12-4; tentative D call: TRBD1 (5 bases). The CDR3 is made up of 13 amino acids. V shed 6 bases and J shed 1 base, with 9 bases lying between them. Written as DNA, the CDR3 is TGTGCCAGCAGGGTGGGGCCGAACACTGAAGCTTTCTTT. Translated, it gives CASRVGPNTEAFF.

The V and J genes are TRBV15 and TRBJ2-7, with 7 bases that match TRBD2. The germline CDR1 and CDR2 sequences are LNHNV and YYDKDF (reference sequence). The trim removed 3 bases at V and 0 bases at J, leaving 5 bases unmatched. This CDR3 spans 15 amino acids. For the CDR3, the DNA is TGTGCCACCAGCAGGGGCCTAGCGGTCTCCTACGAGCAGTACTTC. Amino acids: CATSRGLAVSYEQYF.

The genes are TRBV7-2 and TRBJ2-3; the match to TRBD1 covers 7 bases. The CDR3 sequence is 13 residues long. The V segment lost 4 bases and the J segment 7 bases; nucleotides outside the gene matches: 5. CDR1 is SGHTA and CDR2 is FQGNSA in the germline V gene. Here the CDR3 reads CASSSSQGNTQYF. In DNA form, the CDR3 reads TGTGCCAGCAGCTCCTCACAGGGGAATACGCAGTATTTT.

V usage is TRBV2 and J usage is TRBJ2-7; possible D gene TRBD2, 5 bases. CDR3 size: 16 residues. From germline, CDR1 is SNHLY and CDR2 FYNNEI. Trimming cost V 8 bases and J 5 bases, with 25 bases left between them. The CDR3 nucleotides are TGTGCCAGCCGACTAACCCCAGGTCCCCTTTTGGACGAGCAGTACTTC. Translating gives CASRLTPGPLLDEQYF. The whole variable domain, filled in from reference TRBV2 and TRBJ2-7, reads EPEVTQTPSHQVTQMGQEVILRCVPISNHLYFYWYRQILGQKVEFLVSFYNNEISEKSEIFDDQFSVERPDGSNFTLKIRSTKLEDSAMYFCASRLTPGPLLDEQYFGPGTRLTVT.

This sequence joins TRBV5-1 and TRBJ1-1; 7 nucleotides match TRBD1. CDR1 is SGHRS, CDR2 YFSETQ, per germline. The CDR3 runs to 13 residues. V trimming: 8 bases; J trimming: 0 bases; junction bases outside the gene matches: 4. The CDR3 spells CARGTALNTEAFF. CDR3 nucleotides: TGCGCCAGGGGGACAGCCTTGAACACTGAAGCTTTCTTT.

The chain combines TRBV27 with TRBJ2-2; TRBD2 agrees at 11 bases. From germline, CDR1 is MNHEY and CDR2 SMNVEV (reference sequence). The CDR3 contains 16 residues. After removal of 4 bases from V and 1 base from J, the junction contained 2 bases not matched to a gene. This CDR3 is CASSSLAGENTGELFF. DNA of the CDR3: TGTGCCAGCAGTTCACTAGCGGGGGAGAACACCGGGGAGCTGTTTTTT.

The rearrangement joins TRBV5-8 to TRBJ1-5, with 9 bases fitting TRBD1. CDR1 and CDR2 from the germline V gene are SGHTS and YDEGEE. Trimming at V came to 4 bases and at J to 2 bases, leaving 4 bases not matched to a gene. The CDR3 is 15 residues long. DNA of the CDR3: TGTGCCAGCAGCCACGGACAGGGGCGCAATCAGCCCCAGCATTTT. Its protein product is CASSHGQGRNQPQHF.

The chain is built from TRBV4-1 and TRBJ2-3, with 9 nucleotides matching TRBD1. The V gene end was trimmed by 2 bases and the J gene end by 7 bases; junction bases not matched to a gene: 7. The CDR3 runs 15 residues. CDR1 and CDR2 from the germline V gene are MGHRA and YSYEKL. CDR3: CASSQPTGGINTQYF. The CDR3 nucleotides read TGCGCCAGCAGCCAACCCACAGGGGGCATTAATACGCAGTATTTT.

This chain uses TRBV27 with TRBJ2-5; D is possibly TRBD1 (5 bases). The V end lost 3 bases, the J end lost 1 base, and 9 bases lay between the germline ends. The CDR3 spans 14 residues. Germline CDR1 reads MNHEY; CDR2 reads SMNVEV (reference sequence). CDR3 bases: TGTGCCAGCAGTTTTTCAGGGCTCCAAGAGACCCAGTACTTC. It encodes CASSFSGLQETQYF.

This sequence joins TRBV14 and TRBJ1-6; perhaps TRBD1 as D (5 bases). Between the trimmed V and J ends, which lost 6 bases and 7 bases, there was a span of 16 bases. The CDR3 consists of 15 residues. Germline CDR1 reads SGHDN; CDR2 reads FVKESK. CDR3 amino acids: CASSPAKGWNSPLHF. CDR3 nucleotides: TGTGCCAGCAGTCCCGCCAAGGGGTGGAATTCACCCCTCCACTTT.

This clone was counted a single time. The chain has TRBV20-1 and TRBJ1-2, with 7 bases identical to TRBD1. With 3 bases clipped from V and 3 bases from J, the junction kept 4 bases outside the gene matches. Looked up from germline, CDR1 is DFQATT and CDR2 is SNEGSKA (reference sequence). This CDR3 is built from 13 residues. CDR3 nucleotides: TGCAGTGCTAGTGGGCAGGGGGACTATGGCTACACCTTC. This codes for CSASGQGDYGYTF.

This clone was detected only a few times. The CDR3 here is CASSSGTANWETQYF. CDR3 sequence (DNA): TGCGCCAGCAGCTCCGGGACTGCGAATTGGGAGACCCAGTACTTC. The chain recombines TRBV5-1 with TRBJ2-5; D is possibly TRBD2 (6 bases). Germline V lookup: CDR1 SGHRS, CDR2 YFSETQ. Trimming removed 3 bases at V and 5 bases at J, with 17 bases between. CDR3 size: 15 residues.